These 5 T cell receptor beta chains came from one sample sequenced in a study of tumor-infiltrating lymphocytes in primary liver carcinoma. The tissue used was unsorted bulk material of about 19-33 mg. RNA and DNA were co-extracted from it with the AllPrep DNA/RNA mini kit. Reverse transcription of around 0.45 ug total RNA with a constant-region primer produced TCR beta cDNA. Slightly modified ARM-PCR with three nested multiplex PCR rounds yielded TCR beta libraries. In the first two PCR rounds, TRBV1-TRBV30 forward primers were paired with a C-beta reverse primer, and each round lasted roughly 9 cycles. One entry per CDR3 protein results from TCRdb running MiXCR on the multiplex PCR reads. The sample lists 90,000 to 150,000 distinct CDR3 sequences; around two thirds were seen once. Sequenced: liver tumor tissue from sampling region 1. As for subset: tumor region T1, superior pole. The receptors were gathered from a woman in her fifties or sixties with primary liver carcinoma and hepatitis B virus infection.

This chain joins TRBV28 and TRBJ1-1, with D possibly being TRBD1 (5 bases). The CDR3 runs 13 residues. Deletions cut 3 bases from V and 4 bases from J, with 9 bases between. Germline V CDR1 and CDR2: MDHEN, SYDVKM. This CDR3 reads CASSFWGSTEAFF. The DNA for the CDR3 is TGTGCCAGCAGTTTCTGGGGGAGCACTGAAGCTTTCTTT.

Worth noting for this clonotype: A clone one base away is much larger, so this may be a read error. The V call is TRBV28, the J call TRBJ2-7; D is uncertain. V lost 5 bases and J lost 4, with 6 bases in between. Germline V lookup: CDR1 MDHEN, CDR2 SYDVKM. The CDR3 loop spans 11 amino acids. The CDR3 DNA follows: TGTGCCAGCAGTCTGAAATACGAGCAGTACTTC. Protein product: CASSLKYEQYF.

On this clonotype itself: The junction shows a germline mismatch at one end, possibly a read error. This chain connects TRBV5-1 to TRBJ2-7, with D unclear. This CDR3 spans 14 amino acids. Germline CDR1 and CDR2: SGHRS and YFSETQ. CDR3 DNA: TGCGCCAGCATCTTGGCCCCGGTAGCAAACGAGCAGTACTTC. It translates to CASILAPVANEQYF.

The chain links TRBV11-2 to TRBJ2-4, with 7 bases aligning to TRBD1. Per the germline V gene, CDR1 is SGHAT and CDR2 is FQNNGV. The CDR3 length is 16 residues. V lost 8 bases and J lost 0; bases outside the gene matches: 10. The CDR3 region has the DNA TGTGCCAGCGACCCACGGACAGGATTAGCCAAAAACATTCAGTACTTC. Amino acid sequence: CASDPRTGLAKNIQYF.

To note about this clonotype: At one of its ends the junction is not consistent with the germline gene, which may arise from a read error. The rearrangement joins TRBV28 to TRBJ1-1; weak D call: TRBD1 (5 bases). CDR1 and CDR2 (germline): MDHEN, SYDVKM. This CDR3 is 15 amino acids long. The CDR3 region has the DNA TGTGCCAGCGGGGCGTCGCTCGGTCAGGGCACTGGAGCTTTCTTT. Its translation is CASGASLGQGTGAFF.